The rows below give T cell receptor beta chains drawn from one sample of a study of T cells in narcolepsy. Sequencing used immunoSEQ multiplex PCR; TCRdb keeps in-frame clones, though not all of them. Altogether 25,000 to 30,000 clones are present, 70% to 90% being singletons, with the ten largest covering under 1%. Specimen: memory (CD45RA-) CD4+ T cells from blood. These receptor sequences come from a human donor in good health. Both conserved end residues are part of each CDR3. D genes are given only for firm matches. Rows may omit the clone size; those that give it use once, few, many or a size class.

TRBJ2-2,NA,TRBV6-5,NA,CASSEFRNTGELFF,TGTGCCAGCAGTGAGTTTAGAAACACCGGGGAGCTGTTTTTT
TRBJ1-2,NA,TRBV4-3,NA,CASARELAGYYNGYTF,TGCGCCAGCGCTCGGGAGTTGGCGGGGTATTATAATGGCTACACCTTC
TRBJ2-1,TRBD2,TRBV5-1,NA,CASSKAGAQGNEQFF,TGCGCCAGCAGCAAAGCGGGGGCCCAAGGCAATGAGCAGTTCTTC
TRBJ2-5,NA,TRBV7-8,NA,CASSLARGAETQYF,TGTGCCAGCAGCTTAGCCCGGGGCGCAGAGACCCAGTACTTC
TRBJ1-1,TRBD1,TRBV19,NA,CASSSNRGGTEAFF,TGTGCCAGTAGTTCTAACAGGGGGGGGACTGAAGCTTTCTTT
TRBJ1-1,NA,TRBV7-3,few,CASSEYRVGRTEAFF,TGTGCCAGCAGCGAATACAGGGTAGGTCGAACTGAAGCTTTCTTT
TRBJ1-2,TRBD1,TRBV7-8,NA,CASIPAGTGIYGYTF,TGTGCCAGCATCCCCGCCGGGACAGGGATATATGGCTACACCTTC
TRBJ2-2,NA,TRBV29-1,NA,CSVGRVTGELFF,TGCAGCGTTGGGAGGGTGACCGGGGAGCTGTTTTTT
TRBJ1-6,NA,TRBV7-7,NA,CASSLNRSGSPLHF,TGTGCCAGCAGCCTGAACAGATCGGGCTCACCCCTCCACTTT
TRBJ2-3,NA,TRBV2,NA,CASSDGRTLGTQYF,TGTGCCAGCAGTGATGGGCGGACTTTGGGTACGCAGTATTTT